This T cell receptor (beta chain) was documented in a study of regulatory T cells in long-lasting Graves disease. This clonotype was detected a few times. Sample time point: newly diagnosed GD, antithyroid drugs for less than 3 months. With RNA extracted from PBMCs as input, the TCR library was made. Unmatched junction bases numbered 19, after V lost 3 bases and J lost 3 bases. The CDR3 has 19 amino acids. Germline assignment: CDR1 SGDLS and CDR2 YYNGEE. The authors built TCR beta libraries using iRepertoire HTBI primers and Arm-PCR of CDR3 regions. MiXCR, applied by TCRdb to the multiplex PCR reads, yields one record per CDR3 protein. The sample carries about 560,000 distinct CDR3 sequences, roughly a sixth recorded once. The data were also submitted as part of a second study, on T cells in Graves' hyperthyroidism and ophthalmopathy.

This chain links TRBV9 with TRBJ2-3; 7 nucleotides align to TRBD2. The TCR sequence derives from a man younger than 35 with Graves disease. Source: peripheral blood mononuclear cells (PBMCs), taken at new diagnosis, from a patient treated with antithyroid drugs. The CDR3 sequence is CASSDTSASILGWTDTQYF. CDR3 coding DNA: TGTGCCAGCAGCGACACTAGCGCCTCCATACTGGGGTGGACAGATACGCAGTATTTT. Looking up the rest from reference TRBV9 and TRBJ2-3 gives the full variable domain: DSGVTQTPKHLITATGQRVTLRCSPRSGDLSVYWYQQSLDQGLQFLIQYYNGEERAKGNILERFSAQQFPDLHSELNLSSLELGDSALYFCASSDTSASILGWTDTQYFGPGTRLTVL.